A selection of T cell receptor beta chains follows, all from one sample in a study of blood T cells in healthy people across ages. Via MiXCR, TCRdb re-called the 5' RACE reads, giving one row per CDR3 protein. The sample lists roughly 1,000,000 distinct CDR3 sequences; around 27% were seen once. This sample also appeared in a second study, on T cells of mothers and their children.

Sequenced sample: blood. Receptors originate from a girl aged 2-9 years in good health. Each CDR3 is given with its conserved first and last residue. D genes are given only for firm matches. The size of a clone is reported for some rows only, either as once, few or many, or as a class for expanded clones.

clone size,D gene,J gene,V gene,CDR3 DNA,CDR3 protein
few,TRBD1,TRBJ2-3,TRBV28,TGTGCCAGCAGTTTAGTGGTGGACAGGAACACAGATACGCAGTATTTT,CASSLVVDRNTDTQYF
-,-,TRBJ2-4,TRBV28,TGTGCCAGCAGTTTGTTTAGCGGAGTGGGCAAAAACATTCAGTACTTC,CASSLFSGVGKNIQYF
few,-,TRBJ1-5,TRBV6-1,TGTGCCTCCCATGGGGTGAGCAATCAGCCCCAGCATTTT,CASHGVSNQPQHF
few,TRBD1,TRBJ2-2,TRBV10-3,TGTGCCATCACTGACAGGGTAGCCGGGGAGCTGTTTTTT,CAITDRVAGELFF
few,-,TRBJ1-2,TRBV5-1,TGCGCCAGCAGCTTAGAGGGTGGTAGCTATGGCTACACCTTC,CASSLEGGSYGYTF
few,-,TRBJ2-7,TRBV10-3,TGTGCCATCAGTGAAGCAGGGACTCTAGAGCAGTACTTC,CAISEAGTLEQYF
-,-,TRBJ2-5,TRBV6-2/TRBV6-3,TGTGCCAGCAGTTACCTTGAGGAGGCTGGAGAGACCCAGTACTTC,CASSYLEEAGETQYF
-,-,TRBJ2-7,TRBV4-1,TGCGCCAGCAGCCAAGACGGGGCGGAGCAGTACTTC,CASSQDGAEQYF
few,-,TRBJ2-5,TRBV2,TGTGCCGGCCTTCGGACTACCCGGGACGAGACCCAGTACTTC,CAGLRTTRDETQYF
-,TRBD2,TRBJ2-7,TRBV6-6,TGTGCCAGCAGTTATTGGCTAGCGGGAGTCGGGCAGTACTTC,CASSYWLAGVGQYF
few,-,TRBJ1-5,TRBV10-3,TGTGCCATCCGAGCTCCAAATCAGCCCCAGCATTTT,CAIRAPNQPQHF
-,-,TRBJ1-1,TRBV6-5,TGTGCCAGCAGTTACTCAGGCACAGGAATCAGGGCTGAAGCTTTCTTT,CASSYSGTGIRAEAFF
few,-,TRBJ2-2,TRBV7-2,TGTGCCAGCAGCCGCCCGAGCGGAAGAAACACCGGGGAGCTGTTTTTT,CASSRPSGRNTGELFF
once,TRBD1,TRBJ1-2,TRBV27,TGTGCCAACAGTTCCCTAACAGGGGAGGGTGGCTACACCTTC,CANSSLTGEGGYTF